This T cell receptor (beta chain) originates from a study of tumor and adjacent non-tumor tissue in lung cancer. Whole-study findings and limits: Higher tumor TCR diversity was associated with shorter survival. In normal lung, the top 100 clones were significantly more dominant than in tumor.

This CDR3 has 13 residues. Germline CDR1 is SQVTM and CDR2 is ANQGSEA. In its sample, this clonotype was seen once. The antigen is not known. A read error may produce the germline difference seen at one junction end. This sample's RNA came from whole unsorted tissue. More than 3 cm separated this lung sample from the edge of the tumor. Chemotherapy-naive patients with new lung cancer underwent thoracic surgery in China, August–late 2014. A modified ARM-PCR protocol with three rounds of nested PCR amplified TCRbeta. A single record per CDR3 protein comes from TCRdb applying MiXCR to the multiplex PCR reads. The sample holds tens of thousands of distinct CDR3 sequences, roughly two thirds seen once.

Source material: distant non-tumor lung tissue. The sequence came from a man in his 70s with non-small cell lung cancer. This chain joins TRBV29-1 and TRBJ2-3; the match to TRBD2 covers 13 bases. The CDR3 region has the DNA TGTAGCCCCCGACTAGCGGGGGGTGATATGCAGTATTTT. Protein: CSPRLAGGDMQYF.